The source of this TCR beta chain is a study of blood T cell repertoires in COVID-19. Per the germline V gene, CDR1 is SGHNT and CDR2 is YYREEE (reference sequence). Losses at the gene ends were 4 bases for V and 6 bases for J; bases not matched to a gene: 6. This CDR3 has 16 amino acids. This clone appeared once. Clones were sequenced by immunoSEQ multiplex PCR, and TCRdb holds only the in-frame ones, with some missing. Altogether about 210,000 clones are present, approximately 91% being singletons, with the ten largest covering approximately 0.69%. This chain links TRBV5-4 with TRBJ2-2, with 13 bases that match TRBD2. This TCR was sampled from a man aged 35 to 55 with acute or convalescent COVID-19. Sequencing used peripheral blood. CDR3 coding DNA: TGTGCCAGCAGCCCCGGACTAGCGGGGGTCGCCGGGGAGCTGTTTTTT. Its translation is CASSPGLAGVAGELFF. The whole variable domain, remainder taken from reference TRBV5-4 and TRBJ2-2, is ETGVTQSPTHLIKTRGQQVTLRCSSQSGHNTVSWYQQALGQGPQFIFQYYREEENGRGNFPPRFSGLQFPNYSSELNVNALELDDSALYLCASSPGLAGVAGELFFGEGSRLTVL.